Each of the 31 T cell receptor beta chains below was sequenced from the same sample in a study of blood T cell repertoires in COVID-19. TCRdb's table, derived via immunoSEQ multiplex PCR, lists solely in-frame clones and lacks some. The sample shows over 250,000 clones, about 90% of them seen only once. Sequencing was carried out using peripheral blood. The origin of the receptors is a woman aged 45-65 years with COVID-19, enrolled during active disease.

V and J are TRBV5-1 and TRBJ2-5, with 9 positions matching TRBD2. Germline lookup yields CDR1 SGHRS and CDR2 YFSETQ. The CDR3 has 18 residues. The ends lost 2 bases at V and 4 bases at J; junction bases unmatched: 15. The CDR3 coding sequence is TGCGCCAGCAGCTTTGGAGTTAGAGTAGCGGGAGTGTTAGAGACCCAGTACTTC. Protein sequence: CASSFGVRVAGVLETQYF.

The rearrangement joins TRBV7-9 to TRBJ1-6; TRBD1 is a possible D gene (5 bases). CDR1 is SEHNR, CDR2 FQNEAQ, per germline (reference sequence). The CDR3 has 14 residues. Trimming removed 1 base at V and 10 bases at J, with 11 bases between. In DNA form, the CDR3 reads TGTGCCAGCAGCTTAGATGGGGCAGGGTCACCCCTCCACTTT. Residues: CASSLDGAGSPLHF.

The chain employs TRBV12-3 or TRBV12-4 and TRBJ2-1; D remains ambiguous. Trimming cost V 4 bases and J 8 bases, with 12 bases left between them. The CDR3 length is 13 residues. CDR3 bases: TGTGCCAGCAGTTCAAGCACCGGTGATGAGCAGTTCTTC. Its protein is CASSSSTGDEQFF.

The rearrangement links TRBV29-1 to TRBJ2-7; 7 nucleotides align to TRBD1. CDR1 and CDR2 from the germline V gene are SQVTM and ANQGSEA. This CDR3 has 13 residues. With 3 bases clipped from V and 0 bases from J, the junction kept 2 bases outside the gene matches. CDR3: CSVEDRFSYEQYF. Written as DNA, the CDR3 is TGCAGCGTTGAGGACAGGTTCTCCTACGAGCAGTACTTC.

This clone has only one observation. This chain uses TRBV5-1 with TRBJ2-7, with TRBD1 matching over 10 bases. Germline CDR1 and CDR2: SGHRS and YFSETQ. The V gene end was trimmed by 3 bases and the J gene end by 5 bases; junction bases not matched to a gene: 8. The CDR3 runs 15 residues. CDR3 nucleotide sequence: TGCGCCAGCAGCTCGTCGGGACAGGGGATCCACGAGCAGTACTTC. Its protein product is CASSSSGQGIHEQYF.

CDR3 region: CASSRPGQSYTEAFF. CDR3 in DNA: TGTGCCAGCAGCCGACCGGGACAGTCGTACACTGAAGCTTTCTTT. The rearrangement links TRBV7-9 to TRBJ1-1; 7 nucleotides align to TRBD1. Germline loops: CDR1 SEHNR, CDR2 FQNEAQ (reference sequence). The CDR3 has 15 residues. The V segment lost 5 bases and the J segment 3 bases; nucleotides outside the gene matches: 9.

The chain recombines TRBV9 with TRBJ1-2; 8 bases align to TRBD1. V lost 4 bases and J lost 7; bases outside the gene matches: 12. CDR1 SGDLS and CDR2 YYNGEE come from the germline V gene. CDR3 length: 15 amino acids. The CDR3 sequence: CASSIRTGGGVGYTF. In DNA, the CDR3 is TGTGCCAGCAGCATTCGAACAGGGGGTGGTGTTGGCTACACCTTC.

The chain couples TRBV11-2 to TRBJ2-1, with 10 bases fitting TRBD2. Germline values: CDR1 SGHAT, CDR2 FQNNGV. The CDR3 extends over 15 amino acids. The V and J ends lost 1 base and 3 bases, in that order; junction bases with no gene match: 0. As DNA, the CDR3 is TGTGCCAGCAGCTTAGTAGCGGGAGGCTACAATGAGCAGTTCTTC. It codes for CASSLVAGGYNEQFF.

The rearrangement uses TRBV14 and TRBJ2-7; 13 bases match TRBD2. The CDR3 has 16 residues. From germline, CDR1 is SGHDN and CDR2 FVKESK. The junction had 6 bases not matched to a gene; V was cut back by 2 bases and J by 5 bases. CDR3 sequence reads: CASSQMGLAGKHEQYF. The DNA for the CDR3 is TGTGCCAGCAGCCAAATGGGACTAGCGGGAAAGCACGAGCAGTACTTC.

The chain is built from TRBV7-9 and TRBJ1-2; no clear D. Germline CDR1 is SEHNR and CDR2 is FQNEAQ (reference sequence). The V end was cut by 2 bases, the J end by 4 bases, with 17 bases between. CDR3 length equals 16 residues. CDR3 sequence: CASSLSVEILIYGYTF. DNA of the CDR3: TGTGCCAGCAGCTTATCGGTAGAAATCCTCATCTATGGCTACACCTTC.

The chain uses TRBV9 and TRBJ2-5, with TRBD2 identical over 12 bases. CDR1 is SGDLS and CDR2 is YYNGEE in the germline V gene. The V segment lost 4 bases and the J segment 0 bases; nucleotides outside the gene matches: 10. This CDR3 is built from 18 residues. The CDR3 protein is CASSFGTSGLVDQETQYF. CDR3 coding DNA: TGTGCCAGCAGCTTCGGGACTAGCGGGCTCGTGGACCAAGAGACCCAGTACTTC. Full variable domain (outside the CDR3, taken from reference TRBV9 and TRBJ2-5): DSGVTQTPKHLITATGQRVTLRCSPRSGDLSVYWYQQSLDQGLQFLIQYYNGEERAKGNILERFSAQQFPDLHSELNLSSLELGDSALYFCASSFGTSGLVDQETQYFGPGTRLLVL.

About this clone itself: The junction differs from germline at one of its ends, possibly a read error. The V and J genes are TRBV6-2 or TRBV6-3 and TRBJ2-1; 8 bases line up with TRBD2. The length of the CDR3 is 13 residues. Germline values: CDR1 MNHEY, CDR2 SVGEGT. The CDR3 region is CASSHSGGYEQFF. The CDR3 DNA reads as TGTGCCAGCAGTCACTCGGGGGGGTATGAGCAGTTCTTC.

V is TRBV18 and J is TRBJ2-1; perhaps TRBD1 as D (6 bases). This CDR3 has 12 residues. V was pared by 3 bases and J by 10 bases, with 10 bases between. The germline V gene has CDR1 KGHSH and CDR2 LQKENI. CDR3 in DNA: TGTGCCAGCTCACCTGATACAGGGGAGCAGTTCTTC. Translated, it gives CASSPDTGEQFF.

CDR3 nucleotides: TGTGCCAGTAGTACCCATGACTCGTACGAGCAGTACTTC. It specifies CASSTHDSYEQYF. J is TRBJ2-7 and V is TRBV19; D is ambiguous. Trimming removed 4 bases at V and 4 bases at J, with 11 bases between. Looked up from germline, CDR1 is LNHDA and CDR2 is SQIVND (reference sequence). The CDR3 extends over 13 amino acids. The full variable domain, with the rest looked up from reference TRBV19 and TRBJ2-7, is DGGITQSPKYLFRKEGQNVTLSCEQNLNHDAMYWYRQDPGQGLRLIYYSQIVNDFQKGDIAEGYSVSREKKESFPLTVTSAQKNPTAFYLCASSTHDSYEQYFGPGTRLTVT.

This clone was detected only once. The chain carries TRBV18 and TRBJ2-7; D possibly corresponds to TRBD1 (5 bases). V was pared by 0 bases and J by 13 bases, with 13 bases between. The CDR3 totals 12 residues. In germline, CDR1 is KGHSH, CDR2 LQKENI. CDR3 DNA sequence: TGTGCCAGCTCACCACCGAATGGGGCAAAATACTTC. It specifies CASSPPNGAKYF. Full variable domain (outside the CDR3, taken from reference TRBV18 and TRBJ2-7): NAGVMQNPRHLVRRRGQEARLRCSPMKGHSHVYWYRQLPEEGLKFMVYLQKENIIDESGMPKERFSAEFPKEGPSILRIQQVVRGDSAAYFCASSPPNGAKYFGPGTRLTVT.

This chain links TRBV2 with TRBJ2-3; TRBD2 matches 13 bases. The germline CDR1 and CDR2 sequences are SNHLY and FYNNEI. The CDR3 spans 17 residues. V trimming: 4 bases; J trimming: 1 base; junction bases outside the gene matches: 5. DNA of the CDR3: TGTGCCAGCAGTGGGACTAGCGGGAGCCTTGGCACAGATACGCAGTATTTT. Translation gives CASSGTSGSLGTDTQYF.

The chain joins TRBV19 to TRBJ2-7; the D gene is possibly TRBD1 (6 bases). The length of the CDR3 is 14 residues. The germline CDR1 and CDR2 sequences are LNHDA and SQIVND (reference sequence). The germline V and J ends were trimmed by 4 bases and 2 bases, with 12 bases remaining between them. The CDR3, as DNA: TGTGCCAGTAGTACCCGGGACATCACCTACGAGCAGTACTTC. It is translated as CASSTRDITYEQYF.

The rearrangement links TRBV5-8 to TRBJ1-1, with unresolved D. This CDR3 comprises 11 residues. Trimming removed 3 bases at V and 3 bases at J, with 3 bases between. Germline CDR1 is SGHTS and CDR2 is YDEGEE. The CDR3 region is CASSSYTEAFF. The CDR3 region has the DNA TGTGCCAGCAGCTCCTACACTGAAGCTTTCTTT. Based on the CDR3 plus reference TRBV5-8 and TRBJ1-1, the full variable domain is EAGVTQSPTHLIKTRGQQATLRCSPISGHTSVYWYQQALGLGLQFLLWYDEGEERNRGNFPPRFSGRQFPNYSSELNVNALELEDSALYLCASSSYTEAFFGQGTRLTVV.

In this sample, this clone turned up once. The chain couples TRBV12-5 to TRBJ2-2, with TRBD1 matching 10 bases. Germline V gene lookup returns CDR1 LGHNT and CDR2 FRNRAP. V was pared by 0 bases and J by 5 bases, with 18 bases of the junction left unmatched. The CDR3 sequence is 21 residues long. This CDR3 reads CASGLVRSGRDRGRWTGELFF. CDR3 in DNA: TGTGCTAGTGGTTTGGTACGTTCTGGTCGGGACAGGGGACGGTGGACCGGGGAGCTGTTTTTT.

The gene calls are TRBV27 and TRBJ2-5, with a tentative D call TRBD2 (6 bases). CDR1 MNHEY and CDR2 SMNVEV come from the germline V gene (reference sequence). V was pared by 4 bases and J by 13 bases, with 19 bases between. The length of the CDR3 is 13 residues. In nucleotides, the CDR3 is TGTGCCAGCAGTTCAAAAGCGGGTCGGCATCTGTACTTC. Translating gives CASSSKAGRHLYF.

The V gene is TRBV7-6, the J gene TRBJ2-7; 10 nucleotides align to TRBD1. Germline V gene sequence: CDR1 SGHVS, CDR2 FNYEAQ. Trimming removed 5 bases from V and 4 bases from J; junction bases left unmatched: 8. CDR3 length equals 15 residues. The DNA of the CDR3 is TGTGCCAGCAGCCCCACCGGGACAGGGGCTTACGAGCAGTACTTC. Translation: CASSPTGTGAYEQYF. The full variable domain, rest sourced from reference TRBV7-6 and TRBJ2-7, is GAGVSQSPRYKVTKRGQDVALRCDPISGHVSLYWYRQALGQGPEFLTYFNYEAQQDKSGLPNDRFSAERPEGSISTLTIQRTEQRDSAMYRCASSPTGTGAYEQYFGPGTRLTVT.

This chain connects TRBV15 to TRBJ1-1; D remains ambiguous. Between the trimmed V and J ends, which lost 1 base and 2 bases, there was a span of 2 bases. This CDR3 has 12 residues. Germline V lookup: CDR1 LNHNV, CDR2 YYDKDF (reference sequence). CDR3 coding DNA: TGTGCCACCAGCAGAGCTAACACTGAAGCTTTCTTT. Translating it yields CATSRANTEAFF.

The chain is built from TRBV5-1 and TRBJ2-7; 13 nucleotides align to TRBD2. Germline-derived CDR1 and CDR2 are SGHRS and YFSETQ. V lost 4 bases, J lost 6 bases, and 4 bases stayed unmatched. The CDR3 has 14 residues. CDR3 amino acids: CASSDTSGRGEQYF. The CDR3 bases are TGCGCCAGCAGCGACACTAGCGGGAGGGGCGAGCAGTACTTC.

The V and J genes are TRBV18 and TRBJ2-3; 7 nucleotides line up with TRBD1. CDR3 size: 15 residues. Germline V gene lookup returns CDR1 KGHSH and CDR2 LQKENI. With 1 base clipped from V and 5 bases from J, the junction kept 6 bases outside the gene matches. The CDR3 here is CASSPRRDRIDTQYF. The CDR3 DNA sequence: TGTGCCAGCTCACCACGCCGGGACAGAATAGATACGCAGTATTTT.

The gene calls are TRBV18 and TRBJ2-5, with D perhaps matching TRBD2 (6 bases). Between the trimmed V and J ends, which lost 2 bases and 4 bases, there was a span of 11 bases. Per germline, CDR1 KGHSH and CDR2 LQKENI. The CDR3 sequence is 14 residues long. The CDR3 DNA sequence: TGTGCCAGCTCACCAGGGACTCCTCTAGAGACCCAGTACTTC. Translation gives CASSPGTPLETQYF.

The chain carries TRBV5-6 and TRBJ1-1; TRBD1 matches 7 bases. The CDR3 has 16 residues. Germline V lookup: CDR1 SGHDT, CDR2 YYEEEE. With V trimmed by 0 bases and J by 8 bases, 13 bases remained unmatched. In DNA, the CDR3 is TGTGCCAGCAGCTTGGTTATGGTCGGCAGGGGGACAGAAGCTTTCTTT. As protein: CASSLVMVGRGTEAFF.

The rearrangement uses TRBV4-3 and TRBJ1-1; the D is unclear. From germline, CDR1 is LGHNA and CDR2 YSLEER. CDR3 length: 17 amino acids. The V end was cut by 0 bases, the J end by 1 base, with 15 bases between. In DNA form, the CDR3 reads TGCGCCAGCAGCCAAGATCGGTCGGGGTTTCCGAACACTGAAGCTTTCTTT. It yields the protein CASSQDRSGFPNTEAFF.

This rearrangement joins TRBV2 to TRBJ1-2; D is possibly TRBD1 (6 bases). The CDR3 runs to 14 residues. Germline V lookup: CDR1 SNHLY, CDR2 FYNNEI. The V and J ends lost 4 bases and 3 bases respectively, with 12 bases between them. The CDR3 reads CASSGDRIYYGYTF. DNA of the CDR3: TGTGCCAGCAGTGGAGACAGGATTTACTATGGCTACACCTTC.

The genes are TRBV7-8 and TRBJ1-2; D gene ambiguous. V was shortened by 4 bases and J by 4 bases, with 13 bases between the two germline ends. Germline CDR1 SGHVS, CDR2 FQNEAQ. The CDR3 totals 14 residues. Here the CDR3 DNA reads TGTGCCAGCAGCTCCAATACAGTGAGCTATGGCTACACCTTC. This translates into CASSSNTVSYGYTF.

The V and J genes are TRBV3-1 (or the pseudogene TRBV3-2) and TRBJ2-1; no definite D call. This CDR3 region has 14 residues. V lost 0 bases and J lost 2, with 5 bases in between. Germline CDR1 is LGHDT and CDR2 is YNNKEL (reference sequence). For the CDR3, the DNA is TGTGCCAGCAGCCAAGATGGAGCCTACAATGAGCAGTTCTTC. Translated, it gives CASSQDGAYNEQFF.

CDR3 sequence reads: CASKDRYNQPQHF. As DNA, the CDR3 is TGTGCCAGTAAAGACAGGTACAATCAGCCCCAGCATTTT. The genes are TRBV2 and TRBJ1-5; the D gene is possibly TRBD1 (6 bases). Trimming shortened V by 9 bases and J by 3 bases, and 12 bases separated the two germline ends. Germline loops: CDR1 SNHLY, CDR2 FYNNEI. The CDR3 has 13 amino acids.